This is a list of T cell receptor beta chains from one sample in a study of blood T cells in healthy people across ages. MiXCR was run by TCRdb on the 5' RACE reads, yielding one entry per CDR3 protein. Here the sample spans around 1.5 million distinct CDR3 sequences, around 59% being singletons. Material: blood. These receptors were collected from a man between 18 and 29 years old in good health. The CDR3 runs from the conserved cysteine through the conserved F or W.

>TRBJ2-5|TRBV4-1
CASSLPPRQYF
>.|TRBV20-1
CSAREVRLRGSRRSYEQYF
>TRBJ2-1|TRBV5-1
CASSLSLAGLNEQFF
>TRBJ1-6|TRBV6-5
CASRAGQGANSPLHF
>TRBJ2-3|TRBV29-1
CSIATGGGDTQYF
>TRBJ2-1|TRBV20-1
CSAIDGTSGSNEQFF
>TRBJ1-3|TRBV15
CATSRDLATGNTIYF
>TRBJ1-1|TRBV4-3
CASSLNTQNTEAFF
>TRBJ1-2|TRBV29-1
CSVVATRPNYGYTF
>TRBJ2-1|TRBV28
CASSFTQGEGYNEQFF
>TRBJ1-1|TRBV7-9
CASSFLPGVSLRTEAFF
>TRBJ1-2|TRBV6-2/TRBV6-3
CASTYRDRGFDGYTF
>.|TRBV4-2
CTSSQVSASEQYF
>TRBJ2-5|TRBV24-1
CATSPRTSRAKETQYF
>TRBJ2-1|TRBV11-2
CASSIDPGHNEQFF
>TRBJ2-5|TRBV27
CASSFDREKQYF
>TRBJ2-1|TRBV11-2
CASSSTSSVEFF
>TRBJ2-3|TRBV10-3
CAISRDFTDTQYF
>TRBJ2-5|TRBV5-1
CATRNIPQETQYF
>TRBJ2-1|TRBV20-1
CSASLGPGGYNEQFF
>TRBJ2-3|TRBV11-2
CASSFEGTGGTDTQYF
>TRBJ1-1|TRBV7-2
CASRKRQEGAEAFF
>TRBJ2-1|TRBV4-1
CASSQGGGGSDNEQFF
>TRBJ1-1|TRBV3-1
CASGPTGRNTEAFF
>TRBJ1-1|TRBV29-1
CSVEFMYTEAFF
>TRBJ2-7|TRBV12-3/TRBV12-4
CASSLWDLETYEQYF
>TRBJ1-2|TRBV11-2
CASSLGAGGSYGYTF
>TRBJ1-4|TRBV5-5
CASNPGTTNEKLFF
>TRBJ2-5|TRBV4-3
CASSQGLRGWETQYF
>TRBJ2-7|TRBV6-2/TRBV6-3
CASSWTGGAYEQYF
>TRBJ2-1|TRBV12-3/TRBV12-4
CASSYRGSYVDEQFF
>TRBJ1-1|TRBV29-1
CSVAAGGNTEAFF
>.|TRBV7-6
CASGHPGPGNEQYF
>TRBJ2-3|TRBV12-3/TRBV12-4
CASSPKVFLTDTQYF
>TRBJ2-7|TRBV4-1
CASRHRQGPYEQYF
>TRBJ2-7|TRBV10-3
CAIRASGTYEQYF
>TRBJ2-4|TRBV4-2
CASSQDPYVGGPLLLLDIQYF
>TRBJ2-7|TRBV5-1
CASMKYSGNSYEQYF
>TRBJ2-7|TRBV27
CASSPPPWQGLTYEQYF
>TRBJ2-3|TRBV24-1
CATSDFAGPSTDTQYF
>TRBJ2-7|TRBV7-2
CASSLAARGIWNEQYF
>TRBJ2-7|TRBV2
CASSEWGQAIYEQYF
>TRBJ2-6|TRBV12-3/TRBV12-4
CASSLQGYRAGANVLTF
>TRBJ2-7|TRBV25-1
CASDREEGFEQYF
>TRBJ1-2|TRBV20-1
CSARDPQETNYGYTF
>TRBJ2-5|TRBV6-1
CAGSEPTEYQETQYF
>TRBJ1-2|TRBV7-9
CASSHGGPWYGYTF
>.|TRBV20-1
CSPGQTPSYEQYF